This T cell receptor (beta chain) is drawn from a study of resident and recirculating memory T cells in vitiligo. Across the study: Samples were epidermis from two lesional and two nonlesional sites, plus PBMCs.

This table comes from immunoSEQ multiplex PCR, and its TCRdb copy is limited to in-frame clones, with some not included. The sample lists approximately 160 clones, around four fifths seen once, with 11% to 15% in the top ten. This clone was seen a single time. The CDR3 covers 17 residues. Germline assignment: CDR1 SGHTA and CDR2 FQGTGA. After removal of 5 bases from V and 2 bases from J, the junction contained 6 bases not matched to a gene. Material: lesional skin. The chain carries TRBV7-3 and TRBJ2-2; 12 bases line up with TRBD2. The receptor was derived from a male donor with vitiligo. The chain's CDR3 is CASSPRLAGVNTGELFF. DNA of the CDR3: TGTGCCAGCAGCCCCCGACTAGCGGGGGTTAACACCGGGGAGCTGTTTTTT.